This entry lists 11 T cell receptor beta chains sequenced from one sample in a study of tumor and adjacent non-tumor tissue in lung cancer. Three rounds of nested PCR, following a modified ARM-PCR protocol, produced the TCRbeta library. TCRdb recomputed calls from the multiplex PCR reads with MiXCR, one row per CDR3 protein. There are 65,000 to 85,000 distinct CDR3 sequences in the sample; roughly 77% occur only once, and less than 50% lies in the top ten. This sample's RNA came from whole unsorted tissue. More than 3 cm separated this lung sample from the edge of the tumor. Sequencing was carried out using distant non-tumor lung tissue. All receptors come from a man between 60 and 75 years old with non-small cell lung cancer.

On this clonotype: Germline is not matched at one junction end, which may reflect a read error. This chain connects TRBV24-1 to TRBJ2-1; D could derive from TRBD1 or TRBD2 (5 bases each). Germline V CDR1 and CDR2: KGHDR, SFDVKD. This CDR3 has 14 residues. CDR3 in DNA: TGTGCCACCAGCCGGGGACGGAGCTACGATGAGCAGTGCTTC. The encoded protein is CATSRGRSYDEQCF.

In the case of this clonotype: An end of the junction differs from the germline gene, which may be a read error. The chain carries TRBV6-7 and TRBJ2-1, with a possible D match to TRBD2 (7 bases). TRBV6-7 is recorded as an ORF, its role being uncertain. The CDR3 length is 16 residues. The CDR3 reads CASRSGWRGGYNELFF. Here the CDR3 DNA reads TGTGCCAGCAGAAGCGGGTGGAGGGGGGGCTACAATGAGCTGTTCTTC.

With regard to this clonotype: The junction and the germline gene differ at one end; a read error may be behind it. The chain carries TRBV5-4 and TRBJ1-2; TRBD1 aligns across 10 bases. This CDR3 spans 14 amino acids. CDR1 SGHNT and CDR2 YYREEE come from the germline V gene (reference sequence). CDR3 loop: CARNWVTGGYGYTF. The CDR3 DNA reads TGTGCCAGAAACTGGGTGACAGGGGGCTATGGATACACCTTC.

On this clonotype itself: The junction differs from germline at one of its ends, possibly a read error. The chain carries TRBV6-1 and TRBJ1-5; unclear D gene. The germline gives CDR1 MNHNS, CDR2 SASEGT. The CDR3 is made up of 13 amino acids. DNA of the CDR3: TGTGTCAGCAGTGCGGAATGGTATCAGCCCCAGCATTTT. Amino acid sequence: CVSSAEWYQPQHF.

Comments on this clonotype: This sequence may be a read error, since a much larger clone differs from it by one base. The V call is TRBV20-1, the J call TRBJ2-1; TRBD2 might be the D (6 bases). This CDR3 comprises 16 residues. Per the germline V gene, CDR1 is DFQATT and CDR2 is SNEGSKA (reference sequence). Trimming took 2 bases from V and 4 from J, leaving 18 bases between them. Here the CDR3 reads CSARKMTTGVYNEQFF. Here the CDR3 DNA reads TGCAGTGCTAGAAAGATGACCACGGGGGTTTACAATGAGCAGTTCTTC.

The genes are TRBV7-9 and TRBJ1-2; unclear D gene. V lost 7 bases, J lost 5 bases, and 20 bases lay in between. The germline V gene encodes CDR1 SEHNR and CDR2 FQNEAQ (reference sequence). This CDR3 has 15 residues. CDR3 sequence: CASISESPTGYGYTF. The DNA of the CDR3 is TGTGCCAGCATCTCGGAGAGCCCCACGGGATATGGCTACACCTTC.

This clonotype has just a few counts. The rearrangement joins TRBV2 to TRBJ2-2; D gene unclear. The length of the CDR3 is 16 residues. Germline assignment: CDR1 SNHLY and CDR2 FYNNEI. The V end was cut by 3 bases, the J end by 2 bases, with 13 bases between. The CDR3 protein is CASSDPGRANTGELFF. The CDR3 nucleotides read TGTGCCAGCAGTGATCCTGGGCGCGCCAACACCGGGGAGCTGTTTTTT.

This clonotype was counted only a few times. This may come from a read error, since a much larger clone is one base off. CDR3 protein: CAWNSGGYGYTF. CDR3 nucleotides: TGTGCCTGGAATTCAGGGGGCTATGGCTACACCTTC. This chain uses TRBV30 with TRBJ1-2; 7 nucleotides match TRBD1. V was pared by 4 bases and J by 4 bases, with 3 bases of the junction left unmatched. The length of the CDR3 is 12 residues. Looked up from germline, CDR1 is GTSNPN and CDR2 is SVGIG (reference sequence).

This clonotype was counted a few times. J is TRBJ1-2 and V is TRBV9, with 7 bases matching TRBD1. Germline CDR1 SGDLS, CDR2 YYNGEE. The V and J ends lost 0 bases and 5 bases, in that order; junction bases with no gene match: 7. This CDR3 comprises 15 residues. The CDR3 sequence: CASSVDGQEIYGYTF. CDR3 in DNA: TGTGCCAGCAGCGTAGACGGACAGGAGATATATGGCTACACCTTC.

A note on this clonotype: One end of the junction does not line up with germline, which may come from a read error. The CDR3 nucleotides read TGTGCCAGCAGTTACCCGACCGGGGGACTAGCGTCCTACAATGAGCACTTCTTC. Protein sequence: CASSYPTGGLASYNEHFF. The chain has TRBV6-7 and TRBJ2-1; 10 bases agree with TRBD2. TRBV6-7 is designated an ORF whose function remains uncertain. The CDR3 runs 18 residues.

This clonotype has only a few counts. A much larger clonotype is one base distant, so this may be a read error. CDR3 sequence: CASSGYDEQFF. CDR3 in DNA: TGCGCCAGCAGTGGATACGATGAGCAGTTCTTC. J is TRBJ2-1 and V is TRBV10-2; D remains ambiguous. This CDR3 is 11 amino acids long. The V and J ends lost 4 bases and 8 bases respectively, with 6 bases between them. The V gene's germline CDR1 is WSHSY and CDR2 SAAADI.